The 15 T cell receptor beta chains in this list originate from one sample, sequenced in a study of graft-versus-host responses after intestinal transplantation. The table came from immunoSEQ multiplex PCR; TCRdb's copy has only in-frame clones and leaves some out. The sample shows more than 60,000 clones, 90% of them seen only once. Antigen specificity for these receptors is unknown. Sequenced here: unstimulated CD8+ T cells sorted from spleen or lymph node cells, sampled before intestinal transplant. The receptors were sampled from a human donor who received an intestinal transplant.

This rearrangement joins TRBV12-5 to TRBJ2-7, with 8 bases matching TRBD1. The V gene end was trimmed by 5 bases and the J gene end by 3 bases; junction bases not matched to a gene: 9. The length of the CDR3 is 15 residues. Per the germline V gene, CDR1 is LGHNT and CDR2 is FRNRAP. Here the CDR3 reads CASGGTGASYYEQYF. The CDR3 region has the DNA TGTGCTAGTGGTGGGACAGGCGCATCCTACTACGAGCAGTACTTC.

The sample holds one count of this clone. The gene calls are TRBV7-9 and TRBJ1-6; TRBD1 is a possible D gene (6 bases). From germline, CDR1 is SEHNR and CDR2 FQNEAQ (reference sequence). The germline V and J ends were trimmed by 4 bases and 8 bases, with 15 bases remaining between them. The CDR3 is 15 residues long. DNA for the CDR3: TGTGCCAGCAGCTCGGGGGGGGCAGGATATTCACCCCTCCACTTT. Amino acids: CASSSGGAGYSPLHF.

This clone was detected once. The V gene is TRBV13, the J gene TRBJ1-5, with 7 bases matching TRBD1. The V segment lost 4 bases and the J segment 0 bases; nucleotides outside the gene matches: 3. Germline CDR1 is PRHDT and CDR2 is FYEKMQ (reference sequence). The CDR3 runs to 15 residues. The CDR3 spells CASSSGTASNQPQHF. The CDR3 DNA is TGTGCCAGCAGCTCAGGGACAGCTAGCAATCAGCCCCAGCATTTT.

Points on this clone: The sample holds other DNA sequences that translate to the same CDR3. DNA of the CDR3: TGCGCCAGCAGCCAAGCCGGGGGGCCCTCCTACGAGCAGTACTTC. It codes for CASSQAGGPSYEQYF. The chain employs TRBV4-1 and TRBJ2-7; D is possibly TRBD2 (7 bases). Germline V CDR1 and CDR2: MGHRA, YSYEKL. This CDR3 has 15 residues. V lost 1 base, J lost 0 bases, and 10 bases lay in between.

J is TRBJ2-5 and V is TRBV13; 7 nucleotides match TRBD1. V lost 5 bases, J lost 0 bases, and 9 bases stayed unmatched. Per germline, CDR1 PRHDT and CDR2 FYEKMQ (reference sequence). This CDR3 comprises 16 residues. CDR3 coding DNA: TGTGCCAGCAGCCCCTCCGGGACAGAGAACCAAGAGACCCAGTACTTC. As protein: CASSPSGTENQETQYF.

This clone turned up a few times. This chain connects TRBV6-5 to TRBJ2-7, with a tentative D call TRBD1 (6 bases). V shed 6 bases and J shed 3 bases, with 18 bases lying between them. CDR3 length equals 15 residues. Looked up from germline, CDR1 is MNHEY and CDR2 is SVGAGI. In DNA form, the CDR3 reads TGTGCCAGCAGGCTTGGGACACTATCCCGCTACGAGCAGTACTTC. Translated, it gives CASRLGTLSRYEQYF.

The CDR3 sequence: CASSLGSKGSGGPYEQYF. CDR3 DNA sequence: TGTGCCAGCAGCTTGGGCTCTAAAGGTAGCGGGGGACCCTACGAGCAGTACTTC. The chain couples TRBV5-4 to TRBJ2-7; 9 nucleotides line up with TRBD2. This CDR3 is 18 amino acids long. Germline assignment: CDR1 SGHNT and CDR2 YYREEE (reference sequence). V gave up 0 bases and J gave up 2 bases; unmatched junction bases: 12.

The chain uses TRBV5-1 and TRBJ2-5, with a possible D match to TRBD1 (5 bases). The V gene lost 2 bases and the J gene lost 2 bases, with 10 bases spanning the gap. The germline gives CDR1 SGHRS, CDR2 YFSETQ. The CDR3 covers 14 residues. CDR3 sequence (DNA): TGCGCCAGCAGCTTCGGGCAGGGACAAGAGACCCAGTACTTC. It encodes CASSFGQGQETQYF.

This chain connects TRBV27 to TRBJ2-5; D may be TRBD1 (5 bases). The closer fit of TRBJ2-7 to the DNA end suggests the J call may be wrong. This CDR3 spans 16 amino acids. The germline V gene encodes CDR1 MNHEY and CDR2 SMNVEV (reference sequence). The CDR3 coding sequence is TGTGCCAGCAGCCGTACTCCTGGGGCGGCCAATTACGAGCAGTACTTC. Its translation is CASSRTPGAANYEQYF.

This clone showed up just once. The chain has TRBV2 and TRBJ2-1, with 11 bases lining up with TRBD1. Germline-derived CDR1 and CDR2 are SNHLY and FYNNEI. This CDR3 is built from 15 residues. The ends lost 4 bases at V and 3 bases at J; junction bases unmatched: 2. DNA of the CDR3: TGTGCCAGCAGTGGGGGACAGGGGGTCTACAATGAGCAGTTCTTC. Translating gives CASSGGQGVYNEQFF.

The chain is built from TRBV7-9 and TRBJ1-2, with D possibly TRBD1 on 6 matching bases. Looked up from germline, CDR1 is SEHNR and CDR2 is FQNEAQ (reference sequence). Trimming pared 3 bases from V and 1 base from J, leaving 18 bases between. The CDR3 covers 17 residues. The CDR3 DNA follows: TGTGCCAGCAGCTTTGAAAATCCCGGGACAAATAACTATGGCTACACCTTC. Translation gives CASSFENPGTNNYGYTF.

The V call is TRBV6-1, the J call TRBJ1-3; D call uncertain. V dropped 3 bases and J dropped 4 bases, with 10 bases sitting between them. The V gene's germline CDR1 is MNHNS and CDR2 SASEGT. The CDR3 contains 14 residues. The CDR3 sequence: CASSERREGNTIYF. The CDR3 DNA follows: TGTGCCAGCAGTGAGCGTCGCGAGGGAAACACCATATATTTT.

J is TRBJ2-5 and V is TRBV7-9, with D tentatively TRBD1 (6 bases). The J call is uncertain, as TRBJ2-7 better fits the DNA end. Germline CDR1 SEHNR, CDR2 FQNEAQ (reference sequence). This CDR3 contains 14 residues. The CDR3 sequence is CASSLGQDSYEQYF. CDR3 DNA sequence: TGTGCCAGCAGCTTAGGACAGGACTCCTACGAGCAGTACTTC.

V gene TRBV11-2 combines with J gene TRBJ2-1, with TRBD2 identical over 8 bases. V trimming: 3 bases; J trimming: 2 bases; junction bases outside the gene matches: 6. The CDR3 contains 16 residues. The germline gives CDR1 SGHAT, CDR2 FQNNGV. The chain's CDR3 is CASSLPGGEAYNEQFF. The CDR3 coding sequence is TGTGCCAGCAGCTTGCCCGGGGGGGAAGCCTACAATGAGCAGTTCTTC. Together with reference TRBV11-2 and TRBJ2-1, the CDR3 gives the full variable domain: EAGVAQSPRYKIIEKRQSVAFWCNPISGHATLYWYQQILGQGPKLLIQFQNNGVVDDSQLPKDRFSAERLKGVDSTLKIQPAKLEDSAVYLCASSLPGGEAYNEQFFGPGTRLTVL.

V and J are TRBV27 and TRBJ1-1; D ambiguous. Germline CDR1 MNHEY, CDR2 SMNVEV (reference sequence). This CDR3 is 12 amino acids long. V dropped 3 bases and J dropped 5 bases, with 7 bases sitting between them. The CDR3 sequence is CASSFYGTEAFF. In DNA, the CDR3 is TGTGCCAGCAGTTTCTACGGGACTGAAGCTTTCTTT.